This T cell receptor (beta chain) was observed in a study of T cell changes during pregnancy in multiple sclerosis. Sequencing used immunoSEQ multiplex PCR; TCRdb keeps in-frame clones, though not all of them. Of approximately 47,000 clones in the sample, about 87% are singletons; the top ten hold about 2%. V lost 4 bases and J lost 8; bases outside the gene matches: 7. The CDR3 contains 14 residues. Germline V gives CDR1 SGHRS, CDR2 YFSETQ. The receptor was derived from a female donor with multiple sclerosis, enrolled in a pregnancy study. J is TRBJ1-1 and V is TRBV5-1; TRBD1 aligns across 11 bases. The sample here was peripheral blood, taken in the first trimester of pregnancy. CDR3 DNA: TGCGCCAGCAGCCCCGGACAGGGGGCTTCAGAAGCTTTCTTT. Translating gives CASSPGQGASEAFF.